The 29 T cell receptor beta chains given below trace back to one sample, sequenced in a study of response to subunit inactivated influenza vaccine. TCRdb re-called the RT-PCR reads with MiXCR, one entry per CDR3 protein. Altogether 280,000 or so distinct CDR3 sequences are present, 20% to 25% being singletons, with the ten largest covering about 10%. This specimen consisted of PBMCs from blood, obtained around 22 months after vaccination. The receptor source for this set is a man between 50 and 75 years old who received an inactivated influenza vaccine.

On this clonotype: A much larger clone differs from this one at a single base, so this may be a read error. A read error is likely, as this CDR3 ends without the conserved phenylalanine or tryptophan. This rearrangement joins TRBV7-9 to TRBJ1-2, with D unresolved. This CDR3 has 14 residues. V dropped 2 bases and J dropped 8 bases, with 15 bases sitting between them. Germline V lookup: CDR1 SEHNR, CDR2 FQNEAQ (reference sequence). CDR3 in amino acids: CASSLPLPGWGYTL. The DNA of the CDR3 is TGTGCCAGCAGCTTACCCCTCCCCGGCTGGGGCTACACCTTG.

This clonotype was recorded a few times. J is TRBJ1-4 and V is TRBV5-5, with D unresolved. Looked up from germline, CDR1 is SGHKS and CDR2 is YYEKEE (reference sequence). The CDR3 extends over 13 amino acids. Trimming left V 5 bases short and J 7 bases short, with 12 bases between. CDR3 loop: CASRLAPPEKLFF. The CDR3 DNA reads TGTGCCAGCAGGCTCGCCCCGCCTGAAAAACTGTTTTTT.

Many counts were recorded for this clonotype. The chain couples TRBV12-3 or TRBV12-4 to TRBJ1-4; 7 nucleotides agree with TRBD1. The CDR3 extends over 14 amino acids. V was clipped by 6 bases and J by 7 bases; unmatched bases: 8. This CDR3 reads CASSSDRVAEKLFF. The DNA for the CDR3 is TGTGCCAGCAGCTCCGACAGGGTAGCTGAAAAACTGTTTTTT.

This chain links TRBV11-2 with TRBJ1-4; D perhaps matches TRBD1 (6 bases). CDR1 and CDR2 from the germline V gene are SGHAT and FQNNGV. V lost 3 bases and J lost 5, with 7 bases in between. The CDR3 has 13 residues. The CDR3 reads CASSFTGNEKLFF. As DNA, the CDR3 is TGTGCCAGCAGCTTTACAGGGAATGAAAAACTGTTTTTT.

J is TRBJ1-2 and V is TRBV18; a weak D match, TRBD1 (5 bases). V was shortened by 4 bases and J by 8 bases, with 26 bases between the two germline ends. CDR3 length equals 17 residues. CDR1 is KGHSH, CDR2 LQKENI, per germline. The CDR3 region has the DNA TGTGCCAGCTCACGTCGGAATACCGGGACGGAAACGGGCGGCTACACCTTC. Protein product: CASSRRNTGTETGGYTF.

V gene TRBV18 combines with J gene TRBJ1-5, with a weak D call TRBD1 (5 bases). Germline lookup yields CDR1 KGHSH and CDR2 LQKENI. CDR3 length: 17 amino acids. V was shortened by 3 bases and J by 2 bases, with 17 bases between the two germline ends. CDR3 amino acids: CASSPTTPGERNQPQHF. CDR3 DNA sequence: TGTGCCAGCTCACCGACCACCCCGGGGGAGCGCAATCAGCCCCAGCATTTT.

The sample holds a few counts of this clonotype. J is TRBJ2-1 and V is TRBV7-9, with D hard to call. The V gene lost 6 bases and the J gene lost 5 bases, with 8 bases spanning the gap. The CDR3 runs to 12 residues. CDR1 is SEHNR, CDR2 FQNEAQ, per germline (reference sequence). CDR3 residues: CASSLTDNEQFF. The CDR3 DNA reads TGTGCCAGCAGTCTTACCGACAATGAGCAGTTCTTC.

This clonotype was counted a single time. V gene TRBV12-3 or TRBV12-4 combines with J gene TRBJ2-5; D is perhaps TRBD1 (6 bases). Between the trimmed V and J ends, which lost 5 bases and 5 bases, there was a span of 12 bases. This CDR3 has 13 residues. CDR3 protein: CASSTGNRETQYF. CDR3 sequence (DNA): TGTGCCAGCAGTACAGGGAACCGGGAGACCCAGTACTTC.

The V gene is TRBV10-3, the J gene TRBJ2-5; D is unresolved. V was cut by 2 bases and J by 5 bases, with 15 bases left in between. Per the germline V gene, CDR1 is ENHRY and CDR2 is SYGVKD. The CDR3 is 15 amino acids. Here the CDR3 DNA reads TGTGCCATCAGTGAGACGACCGGGCCGTGGGAGACCCAGTACTTC. This translates into CAISETTGPWETQYF.

This clonotype appeared a few times. The chain's CDR3 is CASSLATGYPYNEQFF. The CDR3 DNA reads TGTGCCAGCAGCTTAGCGACAGGATACCCCTACAATGAGCAGTTCTTC. The genes are TRBV7-9 and TRBJ2-1; tentatively, D is TRBD1 (6 bases). The CDR3 loop spans 16 amino acids. Germline loops: CDR1 SEHNR, CDR2 FQNEAQ (reference sequence). V was pared by 0 bases and J by 2 bases, with 11 bases between.

The rearrangement uses TRBV12-3 or TRBV12-4 and TRBJ2-7; 8 bases are shared with TRBD1. The CDR3 extends over 16 amino acids. J gave up 4 bases and V 5 bases, and 13 bases lay outside the gene matches. The CDR3 protein is CASSPLRAGGGYEQYF. As DNA, the CDR3 is TGTGCCAGCAGTCCCCTCAGGGCAGGGGGCGGGTACGAGCAGTACTTC.

The chain has TRBV12-3 or TRBV12-4 and TRBJ1-1; D may be TRBD1 (5 bases). This CDR3 region has 13 residues. Trimming removed 6 bases at V and 7 bases at J, with 15 bases between. The CDR3 reads CASRDRDDNEAFF. The CDR3 DNA is TGTGCCAGCAGGGACCGGGACGACAATGAAGCTTTCTTT.

V gene TRBV12-3 or TRBV12-4 combines with J gene TRBJ1-5; D unclear. V was cut by 6 bases and J by 0 bases, with 9 bases left in between. The CDR3 extends over 14 amino acids. CDR3 in amino acids: CASSHTDSNQPQHF. Written as DNA, the CDR3 is TGTGCCAGCAGCCATACAGATAGCAATCAGCCCCAGCATTTT.

This clonotype was detected a few times. This rearrangement joins TRBV27 to TRBJ1-1; D not certain. Germline V gene data show CDR1 as MNHEY and CDR2 as SMNVEV (reference sequence). This CDR3 spans 15 amino acids. V lost 6 bases and J lost 1, with 15 bases in between. The CDR3 is CASSLYLGKNTEAFF. As DNA, the CDR3 is TGTGCCAGCAGCCTTTATTTGGGGAAGAACACTGAAGCTTTCTTT.

The chain carries TRBV12-3 or TRBV12-4 and TRBJ2-6; no firm D call. The ends were cut back, 5 bases at V and 4 bases at J, with 15 bases in the middle. The CDR3 contains 16 residues. CDR3 DNA: TGTGCCAGCAGTCCAAAACGGTTTCTGGGGGCCAACGTCCTGACTTTC. Translated: CASSPKRFLGANVLTF.

This clonotype has just a few counts. The chain uses TRBV6-1 and TRBJ1-2, with 7 positions matching TRBD1. This CDR3 is built from 15 residues. J gave up 7 bases and V 1 base, and 9 bases lay outside the gene matches. Looked up from germline, CDR1 is MNHNS and CDR2 is SASEGT. CDR3: CASSEVGRGSGGYTF. The CDR3 nucleotides are TGTGCCAGCAGTGAAGTTGGCAGGGGGTCGGGTGGCTACACCTTC.

This clonotype was observed many times. V gene TRBV12-3 or TRBV12-4 combines with J gene TRBJ1-4, with D maybe TRBD1 (5 bases). Trimming stripped 6 bases from V and 7 bases from J, with 12 bases between. This CDR3 contains 13 residues. The CDR3: CASSRQSPEKLFF. CDR3 DNA sequence: TGTGCCAGCAGCAGACAGTCACCTGAAAAACTGTTTTTT.

CDR3 protein: CATSSPSRSGANVLTF. For the CDR3, the DNA is TGTGCCACCAGCAGTCCCTCGCGTTCTGGGGCCAACGTCCTGACTTTC. This chain uses TRBV15 with TRBJ2-6, with D unclear. V lost 3 bases and J 1 base, leaving 10 bases between the germline ends. Germline assignment: CDR1 LNHNV and CDR2 YYDKDF (reference sequence). The CDR3 loop spans 16 amino acids.

V gene TRBV2 combines with J gene TRBJ1-2; D not resolved. The CDR3 runs to 12 residues. Trimming shortened V by 6 bases and J by 4 bases, and 9 bases separated the two germline ends. CDR1 is SNHLY and CDR2 is FYNNEI in the germline V gene. This chain's CDR3 is CASRPLGYGYTF. In DNA, the CDR3 is TGTGCCAGCAGGCCCCTTGGCTATGGCTACACCTTC. Filled out from reference TRBV2 and TRBJ1-2, the complete variable domain reads EPEVTQTPSHQVTQMGQEVILRCVPISNHLYFYWYRQILGQKVEFLVSFYNNEISEKSEIFDDQFSVERPDGSNFTLKIRSTKLEDSAMYFCASRPLGYGYTFGSGTRLTVV.

The chain combines TRBV7-8 with TRBJ1-5; D call uncertain. From germline, CDR1 is SGHVS and CDR2 FQNEAQ. Trimming stripped 1 base from V and 9 bases from J, with 10 bases between. CDR3 size: 13 residues. CDR3 bases: TGTGCCAGCAGCTTAGGTTTCTCTCTGCCCCAGCATTTT. Its translation is CASSLGFSLPQHF.

This clonotype was found a few times. The rearrangement uses TRBV25-1 and TRBJ1-1; D ambiguous. Germline V gives CDR1 MGHDK, CDR2 SYGVNS. V dropped 6 bases and J dropped 1 base, with 9 bases sitting between them. CDR3 length: 13 amino acids. This CDR3 reads CASRVEQNTEAFF. CDR3 in DNA: TGTGCCAGCAGGGTAGAGCAGAACACTGAAGCTTTCTTT.

This sequence joins TRBV5-4 and TRBJ1-1; a weak D match, TRBD1 (5 bases). The CDR3 is 14 amino acids. CDR1 and CDR2 (germline): SGHNT, YYREEE (reference sequence). Trimming removed 2 bases at V and 4 bases at J, with 12 bases between. CDR3: CASSLISGSTEAFF. In DNA form, the CDR3 reads TGTGCCAGCAGCTTAATCTCAGGGTCCACTGAAGCTTTCTTT.

The CDR3 sequence: CSVGTARYPELFF. The CDR3 region has the DNA TGCAGTGTAGGGACAGCCCGGTATCCGGAGCTGTTTTTT. This rearrangement joins TRBV20-1 to TRBJ2-2, with 7 nucleotides matching TRBD1. The CDR3 contains 13 residues. Germline lookup yields CDR1 DFQATT and CDR2 SNEGSKA (reference sequence). V was pared by 7 bases and J by 10 bases, with 12 bases of the junction left unmatched.

The chain uses TRBV7-2 and TRBJ1-5; D uncertain. The CDR3 totals 14 residues. From germline, CDR1 is SGHTA and CDR2 FQGNSA. V lost 1 base and J 4 bases, leaving 8 bases between the germline ends. The CDR3 nucleotides read TGTGCCAGCAGCTTAGTGTCAGTAAATCAGCCCCAGCATTTT. As protein: CASSLVSVNQPQHF. Combining the CDR3 with reference TRBV7-2 and TRBJ1-5 gives the whole variable domain GAGVSQSPSNKVTEKGKDVELRCDPISGHTALYWYRQSLGQGLEFLIYFQGNSAPDKSGLPSDRFSAERTGGSVSTLTIQRTQQEDSAVYLCASSLVSVNQPQHFGDGTRLSIL.

The J gene is TRBJ1-2, the V gene TRBV12-3 or TRBV12-4; 7 positions match TRBD1. J was trimmed by 7 bases and V by 3 bases; bases with no gene match: 8. This CDR3 spans 14 amino acids. DNA for the CDR3: TGTGCCAGCAGTTTTGAACAGGGGCGGGGTGGCTACACCTTC. It is translated as CASSFEQGRGGYTF.

The table lists this clonotype with a few counts. The chain recombines TRBV7-9 with TRBJ1-1; D is uncertain. Germline assignment: CDR1 SEHNR and CDR2 FQNEAQ (reference sequence). This CDR3 is built from 15 residues. Trimming pared 7 bases from V and 4 bases from J, leaving 19 bases between. CDR3 residues: CASTDPIGGRTEAFF. The DNA for the CDR3 is TGTGCCAGCACCGACCCGATAGGTGGTCGCACTGAAGCTTTCTTT.

The rearrangement joins TRBV7-2 to TRBJ2-5, with D unclear. Trimming cost V 3 bases and J 5 bases, with 13 bases left between them. Looked up from germline, CDR1 is SGHTA and CDR2 is FQGNSA. This CDR3 is 14 amino acids long. The CDR3 reads CASSFNGRRETQYF. The CDR3 DNA reads as TGTGCCAGCAGCTTTAATGGGCGCAGGGAGACCCAGTACTTC.

This clonotype is a singleton in its sample. This chain joins TRBV5-6 and TRBJ2-1; perhaps TRBD1 as D (6 bases). Trimming stripped 4 bases from V and 13 bases from J, with 15 bases between. The CDR3 is made up of 12 amino acids. Germline V gene lookup returns CDR1 SGHDT and CDR2 YYEEEE. DNA of the CDR3: TGTGCCAGCAGCCTAACCGGGACAAGCCAGTTCTTC. Translating it yields CASSLTGTSQFF.

The V gene is TRBV10-3, the J gene TRBJ2-1; 10 nucleotides align to TRBD2. CDR3 length: 16 residues. V shed 10 bases, J shed 10 bases, and the junction held 19 bases outside the gene matches. Germline loops: CDR1 ENHRY, CDR2 SYGVKD. CDR3 region: CATSSTGTSDIGEQFF. The CDR3 DNA reads as TGTGCCACTTCTTCTACCGGGACTAGCGACATTGGAGAGCAGTTCTTC.